The 28 T cell receptor beta chains reported below all come from one sample, sequenced in a study of vaccination effects on CD4 cells after COVID-19. Their antigen targets remain unknown. CD4+ T cells specific for antigen were expanded with viral peptide pools by the ViraFEST assay before sequencing. Upon completion of approximately ten days in culture, CD4+ T cells were isolated. Participants received two doses of either the BNT162b2 or mRNA-1273 vaccine. The repertoire was sequenced with immunoSEQ multiplex PCR; TCRdb's copy has only in-frame clones and lacks some. The sample lists about 31,000 clones, roughly 60% seen once, with approximately 9% in the top ten. The sample in question was CD4+ T cells from PBMCs cultured with SARS-CoV-2 spike peptides, obtained after COVID-19 vaccination. These receptors were obtained from a human donor who received a COVID-19 vaccine.

This sequence joins TRBV13 and TRBJ2-3; TRBD2 aligns across 8 bases. V dropped 5 bases and J dropped 0; count of bases not matched to a gene: 4. This CDR3 is built from 15 residues. Germline CDR1 and CDR2: PRHDT and FYEKMQ (reference sequence). CDR3 protein: CASSPTSGSTDTQYF. The CDR3 nucleotides read TGTGCCAGCAGCCCTACTAGCGGTAGCACAGATACGCAGTATTTT.

The chain couples TRBV4-1 to TRBJ1-2; D is undetermined. V gave up 1 base and J gave up 8 bases, with 17 bases separating them. The CDR3 length is 15 residues. CDR1 and CDR2 from the germline V gene are MGHRA and YSYEKL. The DNA for the CDR3 is TGCGCCAGCAGCCAAGTGGTTGGGTTTTCGGGGGGCTACACCTTC. Its translation: CASSQVVGFSGGYTF.

The J gene is TRBJ1-1, the V gene TRBV9; D possibly corresponds to TRBD1 (6 bases). CDR1 and CDR2 from the germline V gene are SGDLS and YYNGEE. The germline V and J ends were trimmed by 0 bases and 2 bases, with 20 bases remaining between them. The CDR3 length is 18 residues. The CDR3 region is CASSVDDRSGDTNTEAFF. The CDR3 nucleotides read TGTGCCAGCAGCGTAGACGATAGGTCAGGGGACACAAACACTGAAGCTTTCTTT.

This rearrangement joins TRBV4-1 to TRBJ2-3; TRBD2 might be the D (6 bases). Germline V gives CDR1 MGHRA, CDR2 YSYEKL. V shed 6 bases and J shed 0 bases, with 22 bases lying between them. This CDR3 is 18 amino acids long. CDR3 bases: TGCGCCAGCAGTAGGCTAGCGCGACTCTCATCTAGCACAGATACGCAGTATTTT. This gives the protein CASSRLARLSSSTDTQYF.

The chain links TRBV9 to TRBJ2-5; possible D gene TRBD1, 6 bases. CDR1 is SGDLS and CDR2 is YYNGEE in the germline V gene. This CDR3 has 14 residues. Trimming removed 2 bases from V and 2 bases from J, with 10 bases in between. CDR3 sequence (DNA): TGTGCCAGCAGCGTCGGGACACTGCAAGAGACCCAGTACTTC. This encodes CASSVGTLQETQYF.

This clone was observed once. This chain uses TRBV29-1 with TRBJ2-3, with TRBD1 matching 7 bases. Germline CDR1 and CDR2: SQVTM and ANQGSEA. The V gene end was trimmed by 6 bases and the J gene end by 2 bases; junction bases not matched to a gene: 11. This CDR3 spans 15 amino acids. CDR3 sequence (DNA): TGCAGCGTCGCCGACAGGGCCCTTGCCACAGATACGCAGTATTTT. It codes for CSVADRALATDTQYF.

The chain combines TRBV6-6 with TRBJ1-5, with D tentatively TRBD1 (5 bases). The length of the CDR3 is 16 residues. The V and J ends lost 9 bases and 4 bases respectively, with 22 bases between them. Germline CDR1 MNHNY, CDR2 SVGAGI (reference sequence). CDR3 sequence: CASYDHGGSLNQPQHF. Written as DNA, the CDR3 is TGTGCCAGTTACGACCACGGGGGTTCACTAAATCAGCCCCAGCATTTT.

This chain connects TRBV27 to TRBJ1-6, with D perhaps matching TRBD1 (6 bases). Germline values: CDR1 MNHEY, CDR2 SMNVEV (reference sequence). The germline V and J ends were trimmed by 4 bases and 6 bases, with 13 bases remaining between them. The CDR3 contains 15 residues. The CDR3 DNA is TGTGCCAGCAGTTCCTCAGGGGTATTTAATTCACCCCTCCACTTT. This sequence encodes CASSSSGVFNSPLHF.

The rearrangement uses TRBV5-1 and TRBJ2-5; D gene unclear. V gave up 4 bases and J gave up 5 bases, with 15 bases separating them. The CDR3 length is 14 residues. From germline, CDR1 is SGHRS and CDR2 YFSETQ. In DNA, the CDR3 is TGCGCCAGCAGCCCGTCGGCGGTAGGGGAGACCCAGTACTTC. Amino acid sequence: CASSPSAVGETQYF.

There are a few counts of this clone. V is TRBV7-9 and J is TRBJ1-6; possibly TRBD1 for D (5 bases). V lost 5 bases to trimming and J lost 13 bases, with 21 bases between them. Germline V gene data show CDR1 as SEHNR and CDR2 as FQNEAQ (reference sequence). The CDR3 consists of 15 residues. CDR3 coding DNA: TGTGCCAGCAGCCTGGGGGGGACGGAGGAAGACCCCCTCCACTTT. This encodes CASSLGGTEEDPLHF.

V usage is TRBV4-1 and J usage is TRBJ2-6; 9 bases line up with TRBD2. The germline CDR1 and CDR2 sequences are MGHRA and YSYEKL. Trimming cost V 8 bases and J 0 bases; bases outside gene matches: 5. This CDR3 spans 16 amino acids. As DNA, the CDR3 is TGCGCCAGCGGCGGGGGGGGGATCTCTGGGGCCAACGTCCTGACTTTC. Translated, it gives CASGGGGISGANVLTF.

The chain has TRBV5-1 and TRBJ2-5, with a possible D match to TRBD2 (6 bases). V lost 9 bases, J lost 0 bases, and 18 bases lay in between. This CDR3 has 15 amino acids. Per germline, CDR1 SGHRS and CDR2 YFSETQ. CDR3 nucleotides: TGCGCCACCTCACCGGGGGATGGGTACCAAGAGACCCAGTACTTC. Protein: CATSPGDGYQETQYF.

This CDR3 is CASSRRGFGQETQYF. DNA of the CDR3: TGTGCCAGCAGCCGTAGGGGGTTCGGACAAGAGACCCAGTACTTC. The chain uses TRBV9 and TRBJ2-5; tentatively, D is TRBD1 (6 bases). Deletions cut 4 bases from V and 2 bases from J, with 15 bases between. CDR3 length: 15 amino acids. Germline CDR1 SGDLS, CDR2 YYNGEE. Combining the CDR3 with reference TRBV9 and TRBJ2-5 gives the whole variable domain DSGVTQTPKHLITATGQRVTLRCSPRSGDLSVYWYQQSLDQGLQFLIQYYNGEERAKGNILERFSAQQFPDLHSELNLSSLELGDSALYFCASSRRGFGQETQYFGPGTRLLVL.

The chain couples TRBV18 to TRBJ2-1; possibly TRBD2 for D (5 bases). V was cut by 0 bases and J by 9 bases, with 15 bases left in between. The CDR3 has 15 residues. CDR1 is KGHSH, CDR2 LQKENI, per germline. The CDR3 reads CASSPPMELGGEQFF. In DNA form, the CDR3 reads TGTGCCAGCTCACCACCGATGGAGCTTGGAGGTGAGCAGTTCTTC.

J is TRBJ1-1 and V is TRBV6-5; tentatively, D is TRBD1 (5 bases). V lost 7 bases, J lost 0 bases, and 12 bases lay in between. CDR1 and CDR2 from the germline V gene are MNHEY and SVGAGI. The CDR3 is 14 amino acids. CDR3 amino acids: CASKEGSVNTEAFF. In nucleotides, the CDR3 is TGTGCCAGCAAGGAGGGGTCGGTGAACACTGAAGCTTTCTTT.

There are a few counts of this clone. This sequence joins TRBV2 and TRBJ1-5; 10 nucleotides align to TRBD1. The J segment lost 1 base and the V segment lost 8 bases, leaving 5 bases of the junction unmatched. CDR3 length: 15 amino acids. The germline V gene has CDR1 SNHLY and CDR2 FYNNEI. DNA for the CDR3: TGTGCCAGCGGGGGACAGGGGTTAAGCAATCAGCCCCAGCATTTT. Encoded protein: CASGGQGLSNQPQHF. The full variable domain, its missing parts supplied by reference TRBV2 and TRBJ1-5, is EPEVTQTPSHQVTQMGQEVILRCVPISNHLYFYWYRQILGQKVEFLVSFYNNEISEKSEIFDDQFSVERPDGSNFTLKIRSTKLEDSAMYFCASGGQGLSNQPQHFGDGTRLSIL.

V gene TRBV27 combines with J gene TRBJ2-2; D gene unclear. V was trimmed by 2 bases and J by 5 bases, leaving 6 bases between them. Germline assignment: CDR1 MNHEY and CDR2 SMNVEV (reference sequence). The CDR3 totals 13 residues. This CDR3 reads CASSLIRTGELFF. Written as DNA, the CDR3 is TGTGCCAGCAGTTTAATTCGTACCGGGGAGCTGTTTTTT.

This clone was detected once. This rearrangement joins TRBV7-2 to TRBJ1-5; D perhaps matches TRBD1 (5 bases). CDR1 and CDR2 (germline): SGHTA, FQGNSA. Deletions cut 0 bases from V and 7 bases from J, with 13 bases between. The CDR3 totals 15 residues. The CDR3 bases are TGTGCCAGCAGCTTAGCAGGGGTCTTAAGACAGCCCCAGCATTTT. Translating it yields CASSLAGVLRQPQHF.

V is TRBV6-5 and J is TRBJ2-7, with D possibly TRBD1 on 7 matching bases. The CDR3 totals 13 residues. V shed 6 bases and J shed 3 bases, with 12 bases lying between them. From germline, CDR1 is MNHEY and CDR2 SVGAGI. CDR3 protein: CASRSGGGYEQYF. The CDR3 nucleotides are TGTGCCAGCAGGTCAGGGGGAGGCTACGAGCAGTACTTC.

The chain joins TRBV11-2 to TRBJ1-1; possible D gene TRBD1, 5 bases. V was trimmed by 5 bases and J by 11 bases, leaving 18 bases between them. Germline V gene data show CDR1 as SGHAT and CDR2 as FQNNGV. This CDR3 has 13 residues. CDR3 nucleotide sequence: TGTGCCAGCAGCCGAGGCAGGGTCGCAGGCGCTTTCTTT. The encoded protein is CASSRGRVAGAFF.

This chain links TRBV3-1 (or the pseudogene TRBV3-2) with TRBJ2-1; 8 positions agree with TRBD2. With 0 bases clipped from V and 1 base from J, the junction kept 2 bases outside the gene matches. Germline V gene data show CDR1 as LGHDT and CDR2 as YNNKEL (reference sequence). This CDR3 is 16 amino acids long. The CDR3 sequence: CASSQDGGASYNEQFF. CDR3 bases: TGTGCCAGCAGCCAAGACGGGGGGGCTTCCTACAATGAGCAGTTCTTC.

V is TRBV19 and J is TRBJ2-7; perhaps TRBD2 as D (5 bases). Germline CDR1 is LNHDA and CDR2 is SQIVND (reference sequence). The length of the CDR3 is 13 residues. Trimming took 5 bases from V and 0 from J, leaving 8 bases between them. DNA of the CDR3: TGTGCCAGTAGTTTTAGCGTCTCCTACGAGCAGTACTTC. Residues: CASSFSVSYEQYF. Using reference TRBV19 and TRBJ2-7 for the parts outside the CDR3, the full variable domain is DGGITQSPKYLFRKEGQNVTLSCEQNLNHDAMYWYRQDPGQGLRLIYYSQIVNDFQKGDIAEGYSVSREKKESFPLTVTSAQKNPTAFYLCASSFSVSYEQYFGPGTRLTVT.

This clone turned up a few times. The chain combines TRBV12-5 with TRBJ2-1; D gene uncertain. Trimming pared 1 base from V and 6 bases from J, leaving 22 bases between. CDR3 length: 18 residues. CDR1 is LGHNT, CDR2 FRNRAP, per germline. CDR3 nucleotide sequence: TGTGCTAGTGGTTTGGGCACTTGGACGGCCTCCCGTGGCAATGAGCAGTTCTTC. Amino acid sequence: CASGLGTWTASRGNEQFF.

The V call is TRBV7-8, the J call TRBJ1-1; no reliable D call. The V and J ends lost 1 base and 1 base respectively, with 10 bases between them. This CDR3 is 15 amino acids long. Per the germline V gene, CDR1 is SGHVS and CDR2 is FQNEAQ. This chain's CDR3 is CASSLGSGWNTEAFF. DNA for the CDR3: TGTGCCAGCAGCTTAGGTTCAGGATGGAACACTGAAGCTTTCTTT. The variable domain in full, completed from reference TRBV7-8 and TRBJ1-1, reads GAGVSQSPRYKVAKRGQDVALRCDPISGHVSLFWYQQALGQGPEFLTYFQNEAQLDKSGLPSDRFFAERPEGSVSTLKIQRTQQEDSAVYLCASSLGSGWNTEAFFGQGTRLTVV.

This sequence joins TRBV4-1 and TRBJ2-5, with TRBD2 matching 9 bases. V lost 2 bases and J lost 5; bases outside the gene matches: 3. Germline V gives CDR1 MGHRA, CDR2 YSYEKL. CDR3 length: 14 amino acids. CDR3 residues: CASSQLAGTETQYF. CDR3 sequence (DNA): TGCGCCAGCAGCCAACTAGCGGGAACGGAGACCCAGTACTTC.

This chain joins TRBV3-1 (or the pseudogene TRBV3-2) and TRBJ1-3; 9 bases agree with TRBD1. V lost 3 bases, J lost 4 bases, and 1 base stayed unmatched. The CDR3 contains 14 residues. Germline V CDR1 and CDR2: LGHDT, YNNKEL (reference sequence). The CDR3 DNA sequence: TGTGCCAGCAGCCAGGGACAGGGCGGAAACACCATATATTTT. This codes for CASSQGQGGNTIYF.

The chain employs TRBV2 and TRBJ2-5; D gene ambiguous. This CDR3 is 10 amino acids long. Trimming cost V 5 bases and J 4 bases, with 2 bases left between them. In germline, CDR1 is SNHLY, CDR2 FYNNEI. CDR3 protein: CASSTETQYF. The CDR3 DNA follows: TGTGCCAGCAGTACAGAGACCCAGTACTTC.

This chain joins TRBV3-1 (or the pseudogene TRBV3-2) and TRBJ2-7; 11 bases align to TRBD2. Germline values: CDR1 LGHDT, CDR2 YNNKEL (reference sequence). With 5 bases clipped from V and 3 bases from J, the junction kept 3 bases outside the gene matches. The CDR3 is 14 residues long. The CDR3 DNA reads TGTGCCAGCAGCACGACTAGCGGGGACTACGAGCAGTACTTC. It translates to CASSTTSGDYEQYF.